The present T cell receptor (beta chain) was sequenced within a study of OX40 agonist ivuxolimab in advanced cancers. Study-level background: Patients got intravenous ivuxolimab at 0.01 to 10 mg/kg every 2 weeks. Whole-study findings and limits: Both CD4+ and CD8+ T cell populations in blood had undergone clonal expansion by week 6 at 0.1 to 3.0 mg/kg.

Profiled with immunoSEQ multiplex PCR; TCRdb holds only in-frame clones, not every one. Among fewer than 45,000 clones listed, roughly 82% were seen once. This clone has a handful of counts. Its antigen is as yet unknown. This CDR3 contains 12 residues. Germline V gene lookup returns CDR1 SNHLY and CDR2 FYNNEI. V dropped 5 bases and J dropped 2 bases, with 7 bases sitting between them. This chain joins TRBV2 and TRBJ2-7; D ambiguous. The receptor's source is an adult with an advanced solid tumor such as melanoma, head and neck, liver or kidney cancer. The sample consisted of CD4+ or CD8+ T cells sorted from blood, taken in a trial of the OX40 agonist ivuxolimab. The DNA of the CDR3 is TGTGCCAGCAGTCCAGAGACCTACGAGCAGTACTTC. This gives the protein CASSPETYEQYF.